The rows below give T cell receptor beta chains drawn from one sample of a study of CD8 T cells in Susac syndrome. TCRdb used MiXCR to reprocess the immunoSEQ multiplex PCR reads, holding one entry per CDR3 protein. This sample has about 150,000 distinct CDR3 sequences; 95% to 96% occur once, and the top ten carry 0.15%. What was sequenced was CD8+ T cells from PBMCs. The source is a human donor with multiple sclerosis. CDR3s include the opening cysteine and the closing phenylalanine or tryptophan. A D gene is named only where the DNA matches it firmly. Expanded clones get a size class; other rows say once, few or many, or leave the size out.

d_gene,j_gene,v_gene,abundance,CDR3nt,CDR3aa
NA,TRBJ1-1,TRBV30,NA,TGTGCCTGGAGTGTCACAGTTCTGACTGAAGCTTTCTTT,CAWSVTVLTEAFF
NA,TRBJ2-5,TRBV27,once,TGTGCCAGCAGAGGGGGGGCGGCCCAGTACTTC,CASRGGAAQYF
NA,TRBJ1-2,TRBV29-1,NA,TGCAGCGCTATTGGACAGACGGCTAACTATGGCTACACCTTC,CSAIGQTANYGYTF
NA,TRBJ1-5,TRBV27,NA,TGTGCCAGCAGTCCCAGTCGCTGGCGGAGCAATCAGCCCCAGCATTTT,CASSPSRWRSNQPQHF
TRBD2,TRBJ2-1,TRBV4-1,NA,TGCGCCAGCAGCCGCCCCTGGGGGGGTCCGGACAATGAGCAGTTCTTC,CASSRPWGGPDNEQFF
TRBD2,TRBJ2-7,TRBV11-2,NA,TGTGCCAGCAGCCCGGGGAGCGGGGGGGCCTACGAGCAGTACTTC,CASSPGSGGAYEQYF
TRBD1,TRBJ2-5,TRBV12-3/TRBV12-4,NA,TGTGCCAGCAGTACGAGGGGGCTTGAAGAGACCCAGTACTTC,CASSTRGLEETQYF
NA,TRBJ1-4,TRBV11-2,NA,TGTGCCAGCAGCTTAGAGCTCGAGGGGCTTAATGAAAAACTGTTTTTT,CASSLELEGLNEKLFF
TRBD2,TRBJ2-5,TRBV3-1,NA,TGTGCCAGCAGCCAAGCGCGAGGATCTAGCGGGGGGGCCGAGTCTGAGACCCAGTACTTC,CASSQARGSSGGAESETQYF
NA,TRBJ1-4,TRBV12-3/TRBV12-4,once,TGTGCCAGCAGTTCGGCCGCGGGTAATGAAAAACTGTTTTTT,CASSSAAGNEKLFF
NA,TRBJ2-7,TRBV29-1,few,TGCAGCGCCCTGGGAGGGGGGGAGCAGTACTTC,CSALGGGEQYF
NA,TRBJ2-7,TRBV5-1,NA,TGCGCCAGCAGCTTGTTCCAGGGAGGGGGCGAGCAGTACTTC,CASSLFQGGGEQYF
TRBD2,TRBJ2-3,TRBV2,NA,TGTGCCAGCAGTGAAATCGGGATTAGCGGGGGCACAGATACGCAGTATTTT,CASSEIGISGGTDTQYF
NA,TRBJ2-5,TRBV3-1,NA,TGTGCCAGCAGCCACCCCGTTGAGACCCAGTACTTC,CASSHPVETQYF
NA,TRBJ1-1,TRBV30,NA,TGTGCCTGGAGTGTCATCGGCCTCAACACTGAAGCTTTCTTT,CAWSVIGLNTEAFF
NA,TRBJ2-7,TRBV27,NA,TGTGCCAGCAGTTTATCGGCTGCCTACGAGCAGTACTTC,CASSLSAAYEQYF
NA,TRBJ2-5,TRBV4-1,once,TGCGCCAGCAGCCAAGTGACGACAGACTATTTGTTCCAAGAGACCCAGTACTTC,CASSQVTTDYLFQETQYF
NA,TRBJ2-2,TRBV27,NA,TGTGCCAGCAGTTTCCTAATTACCGCCCCGACTCCCGGGGAGCTGTTTTTT,CASSFLITAPTPGELFF
TRBD2,TRBJ2-1,TRBV29-1,NA,TGCAGCGTTGTAAGCGGGAGGTACAATGAGCAGTTCTTC,CSVVSGRYNEQFF
NA,TRBJ2-1,TRBV9,NA,TGTGCCAGCAGCGCCCGCGGTAGCGGTAACGGGGAGTTCTTC,CASSARGSGNGEFF
NA,TRBJ2-3,TRBV27,NA,TGTGCCAGCAGCCCCGCATCCCTTAGCACAGATACGCAGTATTTT,CASSPASLSTDTQYF
NA,TRBJ2-3,TRBV9,NA,TGTGCCAGCAGCTCGCCTGGGGGAAGCACAGATACGCAGTATTTT,CASSSPGGSTDTQYF
NA,TRBJ2-7,TRBV30,NA,TGTGCCTGGACACTTCGGGACACCGTCTACGAGCAGTACTTC,CAWTLRDTVYEQYF
TRBD1,TRBJ2-7,TRBV5-4,NA,TGTGCCAGCAGCGAGACAGGGTACTACGAGCAGTACTTC,CASSETGYYEQYF
NA,TRBJ2-3,TRBV6-5,NA,TGTGCCAGCAACTGGCGCGCGGGGACAGATACGCAGTATTTT,CASNWRAGTDTQYF
NA,TRBJ2-1,TRBV3-1,NA,TGTGCCAGCAGTCCAGAACTTCGGGATGAGCAGTTCTTC,CASSPELRDEQFF
NA,TRBJ1-1,TRBV30,NA,TGTGCCTGGAGTGTGAGAAGTATGAACACTGAAGCTTTCTTT,CAWSVRSMNTEAFF
NA,TRBJ1-4,TRBV30,NA,TGTGCCTGGACTGACAGGATAAATGAAAAACTGTTTTTT,CAWTDRINEKLFF
NA,TRBJ2-7,TRBV20-1,NA,TGCAGTGCTAGACCCACGAGCTCCTACGAGCAGTACTTC,CSARPTSSYEQYF
NA,TRBJ1-1,TRBV20-1,NA,TGCAGTGCTAGAGAGTTAGGGGTGAGAGGGATAAGTGCTGAAGCTTTCTTT,CSARELGVRGISAEAFF
NA,TRBJ1-5,TRBV4-2,NA,TGTGCCAGCAGCCGGGGGTCCGGTCAGCCCCAGCATTTT,CASSRGSGQPQHF
TRBD2,TRBJ2-1,TRBV6-6,NA,TGTGCCAGTAGACTAGCGGGGGCTAGAGGGGAGCAGTTCTTC,CASRLAGARGEQFF
NA,TRBJ1-1,TRBV4-1,NA,TGCGCCAGCAGCCAAGAGGGGTCCGACACTGAAGCTTTCTTT,CASSQEGSDTEAFF
NA,TRBJ1-5,TRBV19,NA,TGTGCCAGTAGTATAGGAACAGGAAGCAATCAGCCCCAGCATTTT,CASSIGTGSNQPQHF
NA,TRBJ1-2,TRBV9,NA,TGTGCCAGCAGCCCAAGGGGAACGGACCCAACCCTGAGCAACTATGGCTACACCTTC,CASSPRGTDPTLSNYGYTF
TRBD2,TRBJ2-3,TRBV29-1,NA,TGCAGCGCTCTAGCGGGGGGGCCCGGTACGCAGTATTTT,CSALAGGPGTQYF
TRBD1,TRBJ2-7,TRBV11-2,NA,TGTGCCAGCAGCTTAGCCGTGCAGGGGGCCTACGAGCAGTACTTC,CASSLAVQGAYEQYF
NA,TRBJ2-1,TRBV3-1,NA,TGTGCCAGCAGCCAAGCTTGGGGATCCTACAATGAGCAGTTCTTC,CASSQAWGSYNEQFF
TRBD1,TRBJ2-7,TRBV9,once,TGTGCCAGCAGCGTAGCTGATGGGACAGGGGGAATCGACGACGAGCAGTACTTC,CASSVADGTGGIDDEQYF
NA,TRBJ2-1,TRBV13,NA,TGTGCCAGCAGCTTATACTCCTCCGATGAGCAGTTCTTC,CASSLYSSDEQFF
TRBD1,TRBJ2-6,TRBV7-6,NA,TGTGCCAGCAGCATGGGACAGGGGAAGTCTGGGGCCAACGTCCTGACTTTC,CASSMGQGKSGANVLTF
NA,TRBJ1-4,TRBV5-4,NA,TGTGCCAGCAGCTTGCCAGGGGTACGGGAAAAACTGTTTTTT,CASSLPGVREKLFF
TRBD2,TRBJ2-5,TRBV5-6,NA,TGTGCCAGCAGCTTCATAGCGGGGAGCCAAGAGACCCAGTACTTC,CASSFIAGSQETQYF
NA,TRBJ1-1,TRBV29-1,NA,TGCAGCGTTGATATACGGGAAGCTTTCTTT,CSVDIREAFF
NA,TRBJ2-3,TRBV13,few,TGTGCCAGCAGCCCCTCGGACAACACAGATACGCAGTATTTT,CASSPSDNTDTQYF
TRBD1,TRBJ2-2,TRBV30,once,TGTGCCTGGAGTACCCAGACAGGGGCCAACACCGGGGAGCTGTTTTTT,CAWSTQTGANTGELFF
NA,TRBJ1-1,TRBV15,NA,TGTGCCACCTCGACGACTCACAGTGAAGCTTTCTTT,CATSTTHSEAFF
NA,TRBJ2-2,TRBV29-1,NA,TGCAGCGTCGGACGGTACAACACCGGGGAGCTGTTTTTT,CSVGRYNTGELFF
NA,TRBJ1-2,TRBV7-9,NA,TGTGCCAGCAGCTTACCCGAGGGGGGAGAATATGGCTACACCTTC,CASSLPEGGEYGYTF
NA,TRBJ2-7,TRBV3-1,NA,TGTGCCAGCAGCCAAGAAGGGCTAACCTACGAGCAGTACTTC,CASSQEGLTYEQYF
NA,TRBJ2-1,TRBV29-1,NA,TGCAGCGTTGAAAGGGGCGTCGGGTTCTTC,CSVERGVGFF
NA,TRBJ2-1,TRBV20-1,NA,TGCAGTGCTGACCCGCCTCACAGCCGGGGCAATGAGCAGTTCTTC,CSADPPHSRGNEQFF
TRBD1,TRBJ1-2,TRBV13,NA,TGTGCCAGCAGCGGCGGGACAGAGAAAGGCTACACCTTC,CASSGGTEKGYTF
NA,TRBJ2-1,TRBV3-1,NA,TGTGCCAGCAGCCAAGACCAGGGCTACTCCTACAATGAGCAGTTCTTC,CASSQDQGYSYNEQFF
TRBD1,TRBJ2-3,TRBV5-6,NA,TGTGCCAGCAGCCCTATCGGACAGGGCGCAGATACGCAGTATTTT,CASSPIGQGADTQYF